This record covers a single T cell receptor beta chain. PCR used 60 Vbeta primers and 13 Jbeta primers. The data were produced by immunoSEQ multiplex PCR, yet TCRdb's version contains in-frame clones alone and is incomplete. The repertoire holds 110,000 to 150,000 clones, with more than 9.5% as singletons. The sample belongs to a study of cytomegalovirus exposure and HLA in healthy donors. Deletions cut 11 bases from V and 5 bases from J, with 15 bases between. There are 12 residues in the CDR3. The V gene is TRBV23-1, the J gene TRBJ1-2; unclear D gene. TRBV23-1 is assigned to the ORF class and has an uncertain function. This clonotype originated in a man aged 50-60 years in good health and CMV-seronegative. Sequencing used PBMCs. CDR3 residues: CAGGIREYGYTF. The CDR3 DNA is TGCGCCGGCGGGATCCGCGAGTATGGCTACACCTTC.